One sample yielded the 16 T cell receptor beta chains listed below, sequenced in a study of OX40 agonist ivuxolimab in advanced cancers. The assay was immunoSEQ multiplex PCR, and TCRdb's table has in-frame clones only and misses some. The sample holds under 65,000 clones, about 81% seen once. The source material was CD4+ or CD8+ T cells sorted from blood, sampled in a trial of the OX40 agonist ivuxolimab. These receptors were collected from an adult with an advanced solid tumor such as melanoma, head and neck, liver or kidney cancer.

CDR3 region: CASSVAPDRSYEQYF. CDR3 in DNA: TGTGCCAGCAGCGTAGCCCCGGACAGGTCCTACGAGCAGTACTTC. V gene TRBV9 combines with J gene TRBJ2-7; TRBD1 aligns across 7 bases. Trimming removed 0 bases from V and 1 base from J; junction bases left unmatched: 4. The germline gives CDR1 SGDLS, CDR2 YYNGEE. The CDR3 extends over 15 amino acids.

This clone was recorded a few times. DNA of the CDR3: TGTGCCAGCAGTTCTCCGGGACTAGCGGTTTACGAGCAGTACTTC. Translating it yields CASSSPGLAVYEQYF. V usage is TRBV27 and J usage is TRBJ2-7; TRBD2 matches 11 bases. V shed 4 bases, J shed 4 bases, and the junction held 6 bases outside the gene matches. The CDR3 is 15 amino acids. Per germline, CDR1 MNHEY and CDR2 SMNVEV (reference sequence).

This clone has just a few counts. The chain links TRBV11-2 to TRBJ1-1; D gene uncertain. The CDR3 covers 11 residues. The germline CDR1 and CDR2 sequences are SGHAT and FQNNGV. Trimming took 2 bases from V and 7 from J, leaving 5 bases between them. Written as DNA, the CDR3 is TGTGCCAGCAGCTTACTAGGTGAAGCTTTCTTT. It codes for CASSLLGEAFF.

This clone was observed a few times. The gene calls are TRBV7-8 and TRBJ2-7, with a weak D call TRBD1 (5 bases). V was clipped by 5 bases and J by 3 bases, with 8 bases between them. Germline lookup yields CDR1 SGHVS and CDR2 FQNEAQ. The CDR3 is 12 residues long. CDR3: CASSPRVYEQYF. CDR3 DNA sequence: TGTGCCAGCAGCCCCAGGGTCTACGAGCAGTACTTC.

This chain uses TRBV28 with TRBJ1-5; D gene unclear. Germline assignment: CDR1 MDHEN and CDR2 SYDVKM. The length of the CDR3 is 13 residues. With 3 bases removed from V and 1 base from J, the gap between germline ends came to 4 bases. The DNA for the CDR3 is TGTGCCAGCAGTTTCGGGAGCAATCAGCCCCAGCATTTT. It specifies CASSFGSNQPQHF.

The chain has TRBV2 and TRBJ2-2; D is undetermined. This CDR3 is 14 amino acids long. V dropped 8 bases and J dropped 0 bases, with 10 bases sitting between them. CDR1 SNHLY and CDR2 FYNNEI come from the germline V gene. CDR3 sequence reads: CASSALTNTGELFF. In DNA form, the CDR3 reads TGTGCCAGCTCCGCACTTACGAACACCGGGGAGCTGTTTTTT.

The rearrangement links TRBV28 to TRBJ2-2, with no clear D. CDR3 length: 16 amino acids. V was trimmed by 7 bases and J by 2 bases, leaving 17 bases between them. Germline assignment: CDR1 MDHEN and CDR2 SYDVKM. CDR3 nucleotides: TGTGCCAGCATCAAAATCGGTCGAGCAAACACCGGGGAGCTGTTTTTT. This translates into CASIKIGRANTGELFF.

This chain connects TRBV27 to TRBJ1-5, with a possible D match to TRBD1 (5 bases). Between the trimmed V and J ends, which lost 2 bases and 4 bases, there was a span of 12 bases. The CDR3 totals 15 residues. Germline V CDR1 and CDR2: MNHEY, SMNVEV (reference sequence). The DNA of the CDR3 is TGTGCCAGCAGTTTAGCTGGACAAGATAATCAGCCCCAGCATTTT. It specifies CASSLAGQDNQPQHF.

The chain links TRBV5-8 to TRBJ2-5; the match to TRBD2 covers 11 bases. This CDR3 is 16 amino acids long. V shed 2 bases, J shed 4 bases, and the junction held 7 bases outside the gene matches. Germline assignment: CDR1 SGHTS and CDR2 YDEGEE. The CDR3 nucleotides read TGTGCCAGCAGCTTAGGGACTAGCGGTTCACCAGAGACCCAGTACTTC. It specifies CASSLGTSGSPETQYF. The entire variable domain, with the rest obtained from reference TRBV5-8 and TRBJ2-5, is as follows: EAGVTQSPTHLIKTRGQQATLRCSPISGHTSVYWYQQALGLGLQFLLWYDEGEERNRGNFPPRFSGRQFPNYSSELNVNALELEDSALYLCASSLGTSGSPETQYFGPGTRLLVL.

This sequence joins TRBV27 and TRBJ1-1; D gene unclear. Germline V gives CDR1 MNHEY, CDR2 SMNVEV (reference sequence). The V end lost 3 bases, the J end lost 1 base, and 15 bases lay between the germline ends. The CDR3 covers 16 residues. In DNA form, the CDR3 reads TGTGCCAGCAGTTTGGGCTTGGGGAAGAGGAACACTGAAGCTTTCTTT. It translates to CASSLGLGKRNTEAFF.

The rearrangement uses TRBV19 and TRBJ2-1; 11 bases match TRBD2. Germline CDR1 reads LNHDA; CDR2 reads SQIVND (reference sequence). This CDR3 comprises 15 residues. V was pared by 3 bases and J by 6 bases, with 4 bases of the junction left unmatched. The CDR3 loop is CASSITSGRPNEQFF. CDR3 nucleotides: TGTGCCAGTAGTATCACTAGCGGGAGACCCAATGAGCAGTTCTTC.

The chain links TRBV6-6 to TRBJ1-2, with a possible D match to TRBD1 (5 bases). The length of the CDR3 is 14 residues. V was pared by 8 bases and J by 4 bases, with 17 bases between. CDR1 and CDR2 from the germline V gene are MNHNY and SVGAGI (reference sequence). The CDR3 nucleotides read TGTGCCAGCGGACCCCCCGGGGGTGGCTATGGCTACACCTTC. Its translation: CASGPPGGGYGYTF.

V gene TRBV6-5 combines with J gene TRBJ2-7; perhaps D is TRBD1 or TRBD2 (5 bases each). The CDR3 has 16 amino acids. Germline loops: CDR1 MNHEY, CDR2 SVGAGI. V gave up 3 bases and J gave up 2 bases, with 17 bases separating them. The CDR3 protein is CASSYGARDHTYEQYF. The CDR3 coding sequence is TGTGCCAGCAGTTATGGGGCACGGGACCATACCTACGAGCAGTACTTC.

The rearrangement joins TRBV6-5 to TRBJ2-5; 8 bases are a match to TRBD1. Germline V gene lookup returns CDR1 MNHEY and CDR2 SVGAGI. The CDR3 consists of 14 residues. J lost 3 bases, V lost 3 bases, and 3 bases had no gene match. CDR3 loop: CASSYGQGKETQYF. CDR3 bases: TGTGCCAGCAGTTATGGACAGGGCAAAGAGACCCAGTACTTC.

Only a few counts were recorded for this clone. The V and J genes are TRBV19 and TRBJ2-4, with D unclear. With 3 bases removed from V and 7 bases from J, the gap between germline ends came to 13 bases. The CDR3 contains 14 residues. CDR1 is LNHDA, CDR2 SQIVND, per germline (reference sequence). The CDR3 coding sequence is TGTGCCAGTAGTATTGCCTTCCTTGGGAACATTCAGTACTTC. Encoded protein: CASSIAFLGNIQYF.

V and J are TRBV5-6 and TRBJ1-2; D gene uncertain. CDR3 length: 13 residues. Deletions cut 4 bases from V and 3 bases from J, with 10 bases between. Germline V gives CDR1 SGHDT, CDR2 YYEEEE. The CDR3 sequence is CASSNGPDYGYTF. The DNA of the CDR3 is TGTGCCAGCAGCAACGGGCCGGACTATGGCTACACCTTC. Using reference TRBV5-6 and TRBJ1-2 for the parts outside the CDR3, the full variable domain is DAGVTQSPTHLIKTRGQQVTLRCSPKSGHDTVSWYQQALGQGPQFIFQYYEEEERQRGNFPDRFSGHQFPNYSSELNVNALLLGDSALYLCASSNGPDYGYTFGSGTRLTVV.